This TCR beta chain was recovered during a study of T cell responses to AZD1222 COVID-19 vaccine. CDR3 length: 14 amino acids. Looked up from germline, CDR1 is SGHTA and CDR2 is FQGTGA. The V segment lost 0 bases and the J segment 11 bases; nucleotides outside the gene matches: 9. Sequenced by immunoSEQ multiplex PCR; TCRdb stores in-frame clones only, minus some. The sample includes roughly 120,000 clones, approximately 83% of them seen just once. This specimen was peripheral blood, taken on day 0 of MenACWY control vaccination. The TCR originated in an adult in good health. The chain joins TRBV7-3 to TRBJ1-1; TRBD1 aligns across 7 bases. The CDR3 DNA reads TGTGCCAGCAGCTTAACGTCAACAGGGGAGGGGGCTTTCTTT. Its protein is CASSLTSTGEGAFF.